These 23 T cell receptor beta chains share one sample of origin, sequenced in a study of CD8 T cells in Susac syndrome. Random-hexamer reverse transcription was applied to about 0.45 to 1 ug RNA. TCRdb re-analysed the immunoSEQ multiplex PCR reads in MiXCR, keeping a single row per CDR3 protein. The table records around 50,000 distinct CDR3 sequences, about 91% of them present only once. The sample comprised CD8+ T cells from PBMCs. These receptors came from a human donor in good health.

The rearrangement links TRBV27 to TRBJ2-1; D is perhaps TRBD2 (6 bases). The germline gives CDR1 MNHEY, CDR2 SMNVEV (reference sequence). The CDR3 has 13 residues. Trimming shortened V by 7 bases and J by 8 bases, and 15 bases separated the two germline ends. This CDR3 reads CASTFSEGHEQFF. The CDR3 DNA reads TGTGCCAGCACCTTTTCGGAGGGCCATGAGCAGTTCTTC.

The chain links TRBV7-8 to TRBJ1-3, with D tentatively TRBD1 (5 bases). V was shortened by 1 base and J by 6 bases, with 16 bases between the two germline ends. Germline CDR1 reads SGHVS; CDR2 reads FQNEAQ. The CDR3 covers 16 residues. CDR3 sequence (DNA): TGTGCCAGCAGCTTAGTTGTCAGGGCGCGTTCAAACACCATATATTTT. This encodes CASSLVVRARSNTIYF.

The chain carries TRBV24-1 and TRBJ2-7; 7 nucleotides align to TRBD1. In germline, CDR1 is KGHDR, CDR2 SFDVKD. The CDR3 is made up of 17 amino acids. The J segment lost 0 bases and the V segment lost 5 bases, leaving 12 bases of the junction unmatched. Here the CDR3 reads CATSGPMGQLNSYEQYF. The CDR3 DNA sequence: TGTGCCACCAGTGGACCAATGGGACAGCTCAACTCCTACGAGCAGTACTTC.

CDR3: CASSSDREFSYNEQFF. Here the CDR3 DNA reads TGTGCCAGCAGTTCCGACAGGGAATTCTCCTACAATGAGCAGTTCTTC. The J gene is TRBJ2-1, the V gene TRBV27; the match to TRBD1 covers 7 bases. This CDR3 has 16 amino acids. The J segment lost 0 bases and the V segment lost 4 bases, leaving 6 bases of the junction unmatched. Looked up from germline, CDR1 is MNHEY and CDR2 is SMNVEV (reference sequence).

J is TRBJ2-7 and V is TRBV6-2 or TRBV6-3, with 9 bases lining up with TRBD2. Germline CDR1 is MNHEY and CDR2 is SVGEGT. The CDR3 has 14 amino acids. Unmatched junction bases numbered 5, after V lost 6 bases and J lost 2 bases. DNA of the CDR3: TGTGCCAGCAGCATACTAGCGGGTCCCTACGAGCAGTACTTC. Translating it yields CASSILAGPYEQYF.

This clonotype appeared a single time. The chain is built from TRBV3-1 and TRBJ2-5, with 8 bases fitting TRBD2. The length of the CDR3 is 16 residues. Germline V CDR1 and CDR2: LGHDT, YNNKEL (reference sequence). Germline trimming cut 0 bases from V and 4 bases from J; bases unmatched to any gene: 7. CDR3: CASSQEGGGLAETQYF. The CDR3 coding sequence is TGTGCCAGCAGCCAAGAAGGGGGAGGACTAGCAGAGACCCAGTACTTC.

Regarding this clonotype: In this CDR3 the conserved last residue, phenylalanine or tryptophan, is missing, so a read error is likely. The chain carries TRBV7-9 and TRBJ1-1; 7 positions agree with TRBD1. Trimming removed 6 bases from V and 1 base from J; junction bases left unmatched: 11. Germline V gene data show CDR1 as SEHNR and CDR2 as FQNEAQ (reference sequence). The CDR3 runs 16 residues. CDR3 protein: CASRNSAGTANTEAFL. The DNA of the CDR3 is TGTGCCAGCAGAAACTCGGCTGGGACAGCGAACACTGAAGCTTTCTTA.

The chain employs TRBV24-1 and TRBJ1-1, with TRBD1 as a possible D gene (5 bases). Between the trimmed V and J ends, which lost 5 bases and 8 bases, there was a span of 11 bases. Germline V lookup: CDR1 KGHDR, CDR2 SFDVKD. The CDR3 extends over 12 amino acids. The CDR3 bases are TGTGCCACCAGTGTCGGGACCTTAGAAGCTTTCTTT. It translates to CATSVGTLEAFF.

The rearrangement joins TRBV12-3 or TRBV12-4 to TRBJ1-3; tentatively, D is TRBD1 (6 bases). The CDR3 covers 16 residues. Trimming took off 3 bases at V and 4 bases at J, with 16 bases between the two ends. The CDR3 coding sequence is TGTGCCAGCAGTTTCCCCCCCGGGACATCAGGAAACACCATATATTTT. It encodes CASSFPPGTSGNTIYF.

The genes are TRBV7-9 and TRBJ2-7, with 8 bases lining up with TRBD1. V lost 5 bases and J lost 6; bases outside the gene matches: 9. The CDR3 loop spans 14 amino acids. Germline CDR1 reads SEHNR; CDR2 reads FQNEAQ (reference sequence). CDR3 DNA: TGTGCCAGCAGCCCGCCAACGGACAGGGCCGAGCAGTACTTC. Its protein is CASSPPTDRAEQYF.

The V call is TRBV30, the J call TRBJ2-7, with 8 bases fitting TRBD2. Trimming removed 3 bases from V and 0 bases from J; junction bases left unmatched: 1. The germline V gene has CDR1 GTSNPN and CDR2 SVGIG (reference sequence). The CDR3 contains 13 residues. The CDR3 protein is CAWSAGGSYEQYF. The DNA for the CDR3 is TGTGCCTGGAGCGCGGGAGGCTCCTACGAGCAGTACTTC.

V usage is TRBV19 and J usage is TRBJ2-7; D unresolved. Germline CDR1 reads LNHDA; CDR2 reads SQIVND (reference sequence). The CDR3 spans 17 residues. Trimming took off 0 bases at V and 3 bases at J, with 18 bases between the two ends. CDR3 region: CASSIDHDGSPRYEQYF. CDR3 sequence (DNA): TGTGCCAGTAGTATAGATCATGATGGAAGCCCTCGCTACGAGCAGTACTTC.

The rearrangement uses TRBV29-1 and TRBJ2-7; D remains unclear. The CDR3 loop spans 11 amino acids. Between the trimmed V and J ends, which lost 5 bases and 3 bases, there was a span of 8 bases. From germline, CDR1 is SQVTM and CDR2 ANQGSEA. For the CDR3, the DNA is TGCAGCGTTCAAAACTACTACGAGCAGTACTTC. This gives the protein CSVQNYYEQYF.

This chain joins TRBV4-1 and TRBJ2-1, with TRBD1 matching over 11 bases. CDR3 length: 16 amino acids. CDR1 and CDR2 from the germline V gene are MGHRA and YSYEKL. The V gene end was trimmed by 0 bases and the J gene end by 7 bases; junction bases not matched to a gene: 5. DNA of the CDR3: TGCGCCAGCAGCCAAGAGGCTGGGACAGGGGGGAATGAGCAGTTCTTC. Its translation is CASSQEAGTGGNEQFF.

The J gene is TRBJ2-7, the V gene TRBV4-1, with 8 bases matching TRBD1. CDR1 and CDR2 (germline): MGHRA, YSYEKL. The J segment lost 5 bases and the V segment lost 3 bases, leaving 15 bases of the junction unmatched. The CDR3 has 17 residues. The chain's CDR3 is CASSHVTRLGQGNEQYF. The CDR3 region has the DNA TGCGCCAGCAGCCACGTCACCCGACTAGGACAGGGAAACGAGCAGTACTTC.

The chain couples TRBV25-1 to TRBJ2-1, with 9 bases lining up with TRBD2. Germline CDR1 MGHDK, CDR2 SYGVNS. Trimming removed 3 bases from V and 3 bases from J; junction bases left unmatched: 9. CDR3 size: 17 residues. The CDR3 is CASSEDLAGGNYNEQFF. Here the CDR3 DNA reads TGTGCCAGCAGTGAGGACTTGGCGGGAGGGAACTACAATGAGCAGTTCTTC.

V usage is TRBV27 and J usage is TRBJ2-1, with D perhaps matching TRBD1 (6 bases). In germline, CDR1 is MNHEY, CDR2 SMNVEV (reference sequence). CDR3 length equals 18 residues. V was pared by 4 bases and J by 2 bases, with 21 bases between. The CDR3 loop reads CASSSLWTVGVTYNEQFF. The CDR3 bases are TGTGCCAGCAGTTCCCTTTGGACAGTTGGGGTGACCTACAATGAGCAGTTCTTC.

The chain uses TRBV29-1 and TRBJ2-1; D is unresolved. Germline V gene data show CDR1 as SQVTM and CDR2 as ANQGSEA. The CDR3 runs 15 residues. V was pared by 6 bases and J by 0 bases, with 15 bases between. The CDR3 bases are TGCAGCGTGATTGAGCATCTGAGCTCCTACAATGAGCAGTTCTTC. This codes for CSVIEHLSSYNEQFF.

The table lists this clonotype with a count of one. The J gene is TRBJ2-6, the V gene TRBV6-5, with TRBD2 as a possible D gene (6 bases). This CDR3 is built from 16 residues. Trimming shortened V by 3 bases and J by 0 bases, and 9 bases separated the two germline ends. Germline assignment: CDR1 MNHEY and CDR2 SVGAGI. CDR3 DNA: TGTGCCAGCAGTTATAGCGGAAGCTCTGGGGCCAACGTCCTGACTTTC. Residues: CASSYSGSSGANVLTF.

The genes are TRBV2 and TRBJ2-3; D unclear. Germline CDR1 reads SNHLY; CDR2 reads FYNNEI. The CDR3 totals 10 residues. Trimming removed 6 bases at V and 7 bases at J, with 5 bases between. The CDR3 protein is CASRGNTQYF. CDR3 coding DNA: TGTGCCAGCAGAGGAAATACGCAGTATTTT.

The chain has TRBV3-1 and TRBJ2-4; a weak D match, TRBD2 (6 bases). The germline gives CDR1 LGHDT, CDR2 YNNKEL (reference sequence). V lost 1 base, J lost 3 bases, and 16 bases lay in between. There are 17 residues in the CDR3. The CDR3 reads CASSQGSGGWGKNIQYF. The CDR3 DNA sequence: TGTGCCAGCAGCCAAGGGAGCGGAGGGTGGGGCAAAAACATTCAGTACTTC.

In its sample, this clonotype was seen a few times. The chain has TRBV25-1 and TRBJ2-5; D gene ambiguous. Per germline, CDR1 MGHDK and CDR2 SYGVNS. V was pared by 1 base and J by 5 bases, with 2 bases between. This CDR3 comprises 11 residues. The CDR3 here is CASSESETQYF. CDR3 nucleotide sequence: TGTGCCAGCAGTGAATCTGAGACCCAGTACTTC.

V is TRBV29-1 and J is TRBJ1-1, with TRBD1 as a possible D gene (5 bases). Per the germline V gene, CDR1 is SQVTM and CDR2 is ANQGSEA. V was clipped by 7 bases and J by 5 bases, with 17 bases between them. This CDR3 is built from 13 residues. CDR3 DNA sequence: TGCAGCGCCAGAGAGGGGCAGGTTACTGAAGCTTTCTTT. Translation: CSAREGQVTEAFF.